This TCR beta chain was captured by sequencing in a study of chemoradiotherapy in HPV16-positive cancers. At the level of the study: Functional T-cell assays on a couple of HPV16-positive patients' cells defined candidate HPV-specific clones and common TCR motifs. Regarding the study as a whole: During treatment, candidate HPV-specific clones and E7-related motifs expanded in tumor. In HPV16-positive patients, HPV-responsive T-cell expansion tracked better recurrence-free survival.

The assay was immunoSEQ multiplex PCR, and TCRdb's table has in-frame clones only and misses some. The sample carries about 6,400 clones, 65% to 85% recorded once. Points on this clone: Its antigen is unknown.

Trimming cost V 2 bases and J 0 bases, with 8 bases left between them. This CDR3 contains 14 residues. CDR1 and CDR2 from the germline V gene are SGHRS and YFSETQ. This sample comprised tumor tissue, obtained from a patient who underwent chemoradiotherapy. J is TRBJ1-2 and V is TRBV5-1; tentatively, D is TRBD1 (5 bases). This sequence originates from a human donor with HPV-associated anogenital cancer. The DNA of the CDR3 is TGCGCCAGCAGCTTTCTGACAGCTAACTATGGCTACACCTTC. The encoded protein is CASSFLTANYGYTF.